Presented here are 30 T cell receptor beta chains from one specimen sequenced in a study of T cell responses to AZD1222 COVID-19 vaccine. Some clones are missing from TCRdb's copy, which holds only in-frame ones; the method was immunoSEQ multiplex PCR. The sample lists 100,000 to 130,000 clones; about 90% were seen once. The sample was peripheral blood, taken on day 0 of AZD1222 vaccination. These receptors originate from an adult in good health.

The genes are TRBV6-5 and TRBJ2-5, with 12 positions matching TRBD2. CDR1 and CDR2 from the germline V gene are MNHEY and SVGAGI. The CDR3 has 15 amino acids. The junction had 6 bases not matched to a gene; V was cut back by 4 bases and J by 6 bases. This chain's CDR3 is CASSSTSGRSKTQYF. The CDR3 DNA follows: TGTGCCAGCAGTTCTACTAGCGGGAGGAGTAAGACCCAGTACTTC.

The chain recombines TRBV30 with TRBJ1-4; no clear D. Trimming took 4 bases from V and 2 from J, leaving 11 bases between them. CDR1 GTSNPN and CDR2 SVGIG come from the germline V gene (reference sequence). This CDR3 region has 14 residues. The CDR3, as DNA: TGTGCCTGGACATTGGGGAACACTAATGAAAAACTGTTTTTT. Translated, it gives CAWTLGNTNEKLFF.

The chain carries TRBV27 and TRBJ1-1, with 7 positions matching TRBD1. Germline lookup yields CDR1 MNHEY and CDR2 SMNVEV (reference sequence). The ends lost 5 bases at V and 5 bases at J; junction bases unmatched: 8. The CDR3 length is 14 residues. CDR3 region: CASSPRDSRTEAFF. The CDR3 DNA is TGTGCCAGCAGTCCGAGGGACAGTCGTACTGAAGCTTTCTTT.

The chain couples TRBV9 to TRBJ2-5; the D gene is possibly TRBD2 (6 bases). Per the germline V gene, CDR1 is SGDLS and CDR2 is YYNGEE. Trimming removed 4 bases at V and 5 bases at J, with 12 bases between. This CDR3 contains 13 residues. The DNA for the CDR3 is TGTGCCAGCAGCAGCGGGTTTTTCGAGACCCAGTACTTC. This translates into CASSSGFFETQYF.

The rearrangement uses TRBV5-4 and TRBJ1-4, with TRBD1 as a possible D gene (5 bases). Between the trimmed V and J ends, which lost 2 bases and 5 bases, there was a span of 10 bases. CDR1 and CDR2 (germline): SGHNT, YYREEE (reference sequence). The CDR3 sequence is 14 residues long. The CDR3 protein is CASSFGTLNEKLFF. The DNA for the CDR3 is TGTGCCAGCAGCTTCGGGACGCTCAATGAAAAACTGTTTTTT.

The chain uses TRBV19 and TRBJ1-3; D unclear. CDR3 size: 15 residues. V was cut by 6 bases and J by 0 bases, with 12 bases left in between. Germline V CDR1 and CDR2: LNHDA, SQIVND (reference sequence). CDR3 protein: CASSPGEASGNTIYF. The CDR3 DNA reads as TGTGCCAGTAGCCCTGGGGAAGCCTCTGGAAACACCATATATTTT.

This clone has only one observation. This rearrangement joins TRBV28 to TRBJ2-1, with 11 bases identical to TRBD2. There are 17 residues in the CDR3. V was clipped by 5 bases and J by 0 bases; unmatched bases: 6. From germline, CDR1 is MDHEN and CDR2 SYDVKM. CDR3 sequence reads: CASSNRTSGFSYNEQFF. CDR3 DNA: TGTGCCAGCAGTAATAGGACTAGCGGGTTCTCCTACAATGAGCAGTTCTTC.

CDR3 in amino acids: CASSLRPMTSGRGKYEQYF. The CDR3 DNA sequence: TGTGCCAGCAGCCTAAGACCCATGACTAGCGGGAGAGGAAAGTACGAGCAGTACTTC. This chain joins TRBV7-9 and TRBJ2-7; 12 positions match TRBD2. After removal of 5 bases from V and 4 bases from J, the junction contained 18 bases not matched to a gene. Germline V gene lookup returns CDR1 SEHNR and CDR2 FQNEAQ (reference sequence). This CDR3 spans 19 amino acids.

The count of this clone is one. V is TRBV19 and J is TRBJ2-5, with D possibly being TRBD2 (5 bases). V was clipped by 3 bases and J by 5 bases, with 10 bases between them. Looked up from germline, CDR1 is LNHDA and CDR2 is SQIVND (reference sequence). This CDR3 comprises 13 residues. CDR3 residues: CASSIQRRETQYF. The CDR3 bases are TGTGCCAGTAGTATCCAACGGAGGGAGACCCAGTACTTC.

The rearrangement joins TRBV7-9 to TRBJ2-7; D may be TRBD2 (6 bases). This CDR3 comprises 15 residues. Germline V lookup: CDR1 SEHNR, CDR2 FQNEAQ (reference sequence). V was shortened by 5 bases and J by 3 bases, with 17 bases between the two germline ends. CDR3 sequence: CASSRTQGLFYEQYF. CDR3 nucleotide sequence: TGTGCCAGCAGCCGTACTCAAGGACTATTCTACGAGCAGTACTTC.

CDR3 coding DNA: TGTGCCAGCAGCTTTCCTAATGTTTACACTGAAGCTTTCTTT. As protein: CASSFPNVYTEAFF. The chain joins TRBV7-7 to TRBJ1-1, with no clear D. The CDR3 contains 14 residues. With 3 bases removed from V and 3 bases from J, the gap between germline ends came to 11 bases. CDR1 and CDR2 from the germline V gene are SSHAT and FNYEAQ (reference sequence).

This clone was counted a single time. The CDR3 nucleotides are TGCGCCAGCAGCTTGAGCCAAAGTGAAAAACTGTTTTTT. Translation: CASSLSQSEKLFF. J is TRBJ1-4 and V is TRBV5-1; D is unclear. This CDR3 comprises 13 residues. Trimming removed 1 base at V and 7 bases at J, with 8 bases between. Per the germline V gene, CDR1 is SGHRS and CDR2 is YFSETQ.

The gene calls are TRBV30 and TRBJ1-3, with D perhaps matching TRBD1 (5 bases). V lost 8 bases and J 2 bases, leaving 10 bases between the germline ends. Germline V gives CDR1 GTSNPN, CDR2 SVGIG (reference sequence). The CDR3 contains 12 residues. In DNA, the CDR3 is TGTGCCCGGACAACGACTGGAAACACCATATATTTT. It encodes CARTTTGNTIYF.

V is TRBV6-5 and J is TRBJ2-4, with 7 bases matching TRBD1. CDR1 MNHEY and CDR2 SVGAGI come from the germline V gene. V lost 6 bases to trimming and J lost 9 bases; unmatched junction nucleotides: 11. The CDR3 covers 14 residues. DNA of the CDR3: TGTGCCAGCAGAAGACAGGGCAGAGGGAGCATTCAGTACTTC. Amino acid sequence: CASRRQGRGSIQYF.

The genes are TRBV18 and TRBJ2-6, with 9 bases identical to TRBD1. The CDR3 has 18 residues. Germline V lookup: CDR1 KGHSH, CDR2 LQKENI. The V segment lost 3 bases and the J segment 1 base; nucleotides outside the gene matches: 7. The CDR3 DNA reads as TGTGCCAGCTCACCTCCGGGACAGGGAGTTTCTGGGGCCAACGTCCTGACTTTC. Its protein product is CASSPPGQGVSGANVLTF.

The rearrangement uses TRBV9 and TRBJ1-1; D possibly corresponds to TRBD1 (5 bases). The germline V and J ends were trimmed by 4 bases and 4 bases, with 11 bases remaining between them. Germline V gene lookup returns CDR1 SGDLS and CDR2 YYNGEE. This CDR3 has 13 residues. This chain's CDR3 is CASSSPGGTEAFF. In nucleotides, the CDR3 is TGTGCCAGCAGCTCCCCCGGGGGCACTGAAGCTTTCTTT.

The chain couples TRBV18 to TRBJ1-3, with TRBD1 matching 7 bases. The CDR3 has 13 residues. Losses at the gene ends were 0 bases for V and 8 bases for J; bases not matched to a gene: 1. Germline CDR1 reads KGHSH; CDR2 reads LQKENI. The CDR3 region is CASSPPGTDTIYF. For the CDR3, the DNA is TGTGCCAGCTCACCACCCGGGACAGACACCATATATTTT.

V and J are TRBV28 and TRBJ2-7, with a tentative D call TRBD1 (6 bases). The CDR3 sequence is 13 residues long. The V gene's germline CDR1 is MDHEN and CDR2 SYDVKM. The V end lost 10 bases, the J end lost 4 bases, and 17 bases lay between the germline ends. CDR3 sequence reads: CATLRGRGYEQYF. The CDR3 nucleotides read TGTGCCACCCTTAGGGGGAGAGGGTACGAGCAGTACTTC.

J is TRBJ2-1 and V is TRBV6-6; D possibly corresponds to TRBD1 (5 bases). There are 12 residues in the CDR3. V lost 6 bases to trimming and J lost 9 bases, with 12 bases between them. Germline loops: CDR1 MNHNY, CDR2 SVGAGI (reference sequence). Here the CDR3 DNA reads TGTGCCAGCAGGCCACAGGAGCCTGAGCAGTTCTTC. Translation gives CASRPQEPEQFF.

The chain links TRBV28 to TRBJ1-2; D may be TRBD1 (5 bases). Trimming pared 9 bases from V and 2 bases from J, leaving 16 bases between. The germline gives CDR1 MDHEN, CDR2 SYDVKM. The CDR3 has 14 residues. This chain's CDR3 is CASRERTPNYGYTF. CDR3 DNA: TGTGCCAGTCGGGAGAGGACACCCAACTATGGCTACACCTTC.

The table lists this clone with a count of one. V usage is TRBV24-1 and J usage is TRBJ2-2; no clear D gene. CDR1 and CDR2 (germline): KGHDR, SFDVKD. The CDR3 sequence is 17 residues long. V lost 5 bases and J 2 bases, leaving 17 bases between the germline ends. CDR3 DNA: TGTGCCACCAGTGGAGTGTCCACCCCCCCCAACACCGGGGAGCTGTTTTTT. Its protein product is CATSGVSTPPNTGELFF.

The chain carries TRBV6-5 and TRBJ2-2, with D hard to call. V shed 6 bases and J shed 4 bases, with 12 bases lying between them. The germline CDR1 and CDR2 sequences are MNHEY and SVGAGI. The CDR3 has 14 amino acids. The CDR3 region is CASRGQISTGELFF. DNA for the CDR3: TGTGCCAGCAGGGGTCAGATAAGCACCGGGGAGCTGTTTTTT.

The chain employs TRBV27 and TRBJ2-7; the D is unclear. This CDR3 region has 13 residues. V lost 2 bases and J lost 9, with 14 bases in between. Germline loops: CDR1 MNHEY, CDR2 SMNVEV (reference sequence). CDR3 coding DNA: TGTGCCAGCAGTTTAAGCCCCCTCACGGGGCAGTACTTC. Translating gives CASSLSPLTGQYF.

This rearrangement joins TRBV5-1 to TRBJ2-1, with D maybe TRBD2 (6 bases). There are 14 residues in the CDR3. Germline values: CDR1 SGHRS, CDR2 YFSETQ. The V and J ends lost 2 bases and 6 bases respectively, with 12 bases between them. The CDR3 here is CASSFASDPNEQFF. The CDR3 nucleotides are TGCGCCAGCAGCTTCGCTAGCGACCCCAATGAGCAGTTCTTC.

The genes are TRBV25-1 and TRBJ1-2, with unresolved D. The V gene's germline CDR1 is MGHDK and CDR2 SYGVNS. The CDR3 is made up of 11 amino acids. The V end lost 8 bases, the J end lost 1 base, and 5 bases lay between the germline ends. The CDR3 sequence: CASHDNYGYTF. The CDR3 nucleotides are TGTGCCAGCCATGATAACTATGGCTACACCTTC.

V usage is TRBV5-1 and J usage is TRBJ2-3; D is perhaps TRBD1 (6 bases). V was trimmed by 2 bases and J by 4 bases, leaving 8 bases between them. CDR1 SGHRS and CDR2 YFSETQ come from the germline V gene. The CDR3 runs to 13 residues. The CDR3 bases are TGCGCCAGCAGCTTTGAGGGGGCAGATACGCAGTATTTT. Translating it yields CASSFEGADTQYF.

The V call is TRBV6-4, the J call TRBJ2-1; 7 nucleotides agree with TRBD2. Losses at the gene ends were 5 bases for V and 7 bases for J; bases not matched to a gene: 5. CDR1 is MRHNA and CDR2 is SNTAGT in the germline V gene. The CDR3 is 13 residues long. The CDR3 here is CASSSQGGNEQFF. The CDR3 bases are TGTGCCAGCAGTAGTCAGGGAGGGAATGAGCAGTTCTTC.

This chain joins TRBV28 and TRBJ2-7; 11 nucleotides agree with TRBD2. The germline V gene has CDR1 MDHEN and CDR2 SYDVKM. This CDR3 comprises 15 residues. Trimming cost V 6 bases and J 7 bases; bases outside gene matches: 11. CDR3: CASSLIAGGRWEQYF. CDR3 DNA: TGTGCCAGCAGCCTTATAGCGGGAGGGAGGTGGGAGCAGTACTTC. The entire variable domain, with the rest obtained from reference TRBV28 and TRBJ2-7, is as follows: DVKVTQSSRYLVKRTGEKVFLECVQDMDHENMFWYRQDPGLGLRLIYFSYDVKMKEKGDIPEGYSVSREKKERFSLILESASTNQTSMYLCASSLIAGGRWEQYFGPGTRLTVT.

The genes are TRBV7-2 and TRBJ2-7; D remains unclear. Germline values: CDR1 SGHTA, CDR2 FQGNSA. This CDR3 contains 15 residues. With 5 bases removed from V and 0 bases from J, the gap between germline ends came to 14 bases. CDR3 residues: CASSPPRASSYEQYF. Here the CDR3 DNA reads TGTGCCAGCAGCCCCCCCCGAGCGTCCTCCTACGAGCAGTACTTC. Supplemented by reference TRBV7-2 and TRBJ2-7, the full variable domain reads GAGVSQSPSNKVTEKGKDVELRCDPISGHTALYWYRQSLGQGLEFLIYFQGNSAPDKSGLPSDRFSAERTGGSVSTLTIQRTQQEDSAVYLCASSPPRASSYEQYFGPGTRLTVT.

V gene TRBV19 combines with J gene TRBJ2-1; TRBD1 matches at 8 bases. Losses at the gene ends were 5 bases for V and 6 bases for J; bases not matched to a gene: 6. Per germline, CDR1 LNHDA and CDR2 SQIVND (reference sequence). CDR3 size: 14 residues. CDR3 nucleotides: TGTGCCAGTAGTTCACCAGGACAGGGCAATGAGCAGTTCTTC. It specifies CASSSPGQGNEQFF. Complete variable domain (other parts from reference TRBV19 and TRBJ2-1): DGGITQSPKYLFRKEGQNVTLSCEQNLNHDAMYWYRQDPGQGLRLIYYSQIVNDFQKGDIAEGYSVSREKKESFPLTVTSAQKNPTAFYLCASSSPGQGNEQFFGPGTRLTVL.